This T cell receptor (beta chain) was captured by sequencing in a study of cytomegalovirus exposure and HLA in healthy donors. Looked up from germline, CDR1 is SNHLY and CDR2 is FYNNEI. This CDR3 has 13 residues. Trimming took 5 bases from V and 5 from J, leaving 12 bases between them. This clone was observed a few times. 13 Jbeta primers and 60 Vbeta primers were used for the PCR. Measured with immunoSEQ multiplex PCR; TCRdb has only the in-frame clones, and not every one. The table shows about 98,000 clones, with under 75% occurring only once. The TCR was taken from a man between 50 and 59 years old in good health and CMV-seronegative. Sample: PBMCs. The rearrangement links TRBV2 to TRBJ2-5; D might be TRBD1 (5 bases). As DNA, the CDR3 is TGTGCCAGCAGTAGGGGCCCGGCGGAGACCCAGTACTTC. Its translation: CASSRGPAETQYF.